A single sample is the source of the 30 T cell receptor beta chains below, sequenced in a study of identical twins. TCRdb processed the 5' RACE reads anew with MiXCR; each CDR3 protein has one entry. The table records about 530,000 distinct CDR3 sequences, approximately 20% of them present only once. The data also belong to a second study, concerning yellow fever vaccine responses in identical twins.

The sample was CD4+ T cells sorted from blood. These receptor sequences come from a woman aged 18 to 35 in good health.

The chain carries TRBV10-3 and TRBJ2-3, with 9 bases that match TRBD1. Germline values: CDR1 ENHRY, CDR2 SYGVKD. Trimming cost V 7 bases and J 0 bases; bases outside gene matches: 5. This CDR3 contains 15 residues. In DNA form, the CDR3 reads TGTGCCATCACAGACAGGGGGTCTAGCACAGATACGCAGTATTTT. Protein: CAITDRGSSTDTQYF.

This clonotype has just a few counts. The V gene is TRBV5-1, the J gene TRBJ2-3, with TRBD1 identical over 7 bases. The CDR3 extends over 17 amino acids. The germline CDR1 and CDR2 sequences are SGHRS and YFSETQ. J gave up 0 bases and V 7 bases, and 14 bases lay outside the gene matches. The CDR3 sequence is CASFRDSMAPSTDTQYF. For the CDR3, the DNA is TGCGCCAGCTTTCGGGACAGCATGGCGCCTAGCACAGATACGCAGTATTTT.

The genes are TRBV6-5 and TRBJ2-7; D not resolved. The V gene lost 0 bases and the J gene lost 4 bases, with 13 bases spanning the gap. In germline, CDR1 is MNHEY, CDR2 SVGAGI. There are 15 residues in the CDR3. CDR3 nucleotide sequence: TGTGCCAGCAGTTACTCGAGTTGGGGATCTTACGAGCAGTACTTC. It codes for CASSYSSWGSYEQYF.

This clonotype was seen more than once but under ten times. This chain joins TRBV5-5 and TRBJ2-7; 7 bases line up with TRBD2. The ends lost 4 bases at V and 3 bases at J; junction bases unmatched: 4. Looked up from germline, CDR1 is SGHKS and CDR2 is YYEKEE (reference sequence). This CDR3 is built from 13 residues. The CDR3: CASSPSGGYEQYF. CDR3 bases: TGTGCCAGCAGCCCTTCGGGGGGCTACGAGCAGTACTTC.

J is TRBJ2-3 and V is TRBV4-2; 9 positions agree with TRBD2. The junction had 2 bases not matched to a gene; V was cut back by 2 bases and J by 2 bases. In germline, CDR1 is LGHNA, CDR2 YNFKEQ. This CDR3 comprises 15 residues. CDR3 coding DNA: TGTGCCAGCAGCCAACTAGCGGGAAACACAGATACGCAGTATTTT. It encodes CASSQLAGNTDTQYF.

The CDR3 sequence is CASSEWGLAGNEQFF. CDR3 bases: TGTGCCAGCAGTGAGTGGGGACTAGCGGGAAATGAGCAGTTCTTC. The rearrangement joins TRBV6-4 to TRBJ2-1; 13 nucleotides align to TRBD2. The trim removed 3 bases at V and 7 bases at J, leaving 3 bases unmatched. CDR1 MRHNA and CDR2 SNTAGT come from the germline V gene. This CDR3 has 15 amino acids.

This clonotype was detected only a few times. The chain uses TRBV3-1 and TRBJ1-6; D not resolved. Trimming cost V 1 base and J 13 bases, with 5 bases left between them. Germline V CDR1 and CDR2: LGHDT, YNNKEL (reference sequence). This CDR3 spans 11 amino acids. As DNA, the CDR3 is TGTGCCAGCAGCCAAGGACCGCCCCTCCACTTT. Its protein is CASSQGPPLHF.

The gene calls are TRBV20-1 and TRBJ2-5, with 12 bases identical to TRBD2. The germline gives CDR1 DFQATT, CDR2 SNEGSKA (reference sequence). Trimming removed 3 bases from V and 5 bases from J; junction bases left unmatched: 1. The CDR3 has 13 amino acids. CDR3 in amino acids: CSARGTSGETQYF. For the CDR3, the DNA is TGCAGTGCTAGGGGGACTAGCGGGGAGACCCAGTACTTC.

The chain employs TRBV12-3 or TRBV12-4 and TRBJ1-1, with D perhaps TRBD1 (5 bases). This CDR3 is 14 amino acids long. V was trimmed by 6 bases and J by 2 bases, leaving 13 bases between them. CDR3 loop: CASRNSGFNTEAFF. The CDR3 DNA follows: TGTGCCAGCAGGAATTCAGGGTTCAACACTGAAGCTTTCTTT.

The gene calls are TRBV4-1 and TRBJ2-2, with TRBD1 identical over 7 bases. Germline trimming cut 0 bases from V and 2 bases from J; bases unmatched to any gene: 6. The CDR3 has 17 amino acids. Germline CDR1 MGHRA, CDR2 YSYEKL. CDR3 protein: CASSQDGTAGNTGELFF. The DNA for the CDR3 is TGCGCCAGCAGCCAAGATGGGACAGCTGGTAACACCGGGGAGCTGTTTTTT.

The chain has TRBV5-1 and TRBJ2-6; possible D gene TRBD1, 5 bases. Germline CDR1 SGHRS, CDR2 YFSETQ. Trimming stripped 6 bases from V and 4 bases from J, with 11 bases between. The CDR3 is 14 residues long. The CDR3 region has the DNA TGCGCCAGCACCAGGGTTTCCGGGGCCAACGTCCTGACTTTC. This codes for CASTRVSGANVLTF.

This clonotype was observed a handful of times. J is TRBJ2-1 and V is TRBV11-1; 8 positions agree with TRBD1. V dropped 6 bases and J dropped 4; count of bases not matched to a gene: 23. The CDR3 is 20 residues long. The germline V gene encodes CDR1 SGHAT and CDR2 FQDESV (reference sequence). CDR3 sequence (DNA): TGTGCCAGCAGTGAACAAAAAGGACAGGGCATAGCGAAGGGGTACAATGAGCAGTTCTTC. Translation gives CASSEQKGQGIAKGYNEQFF. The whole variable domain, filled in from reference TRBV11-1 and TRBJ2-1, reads EAEVAQSPRYKITEKSQAVAFWCDPISGHATLYWYRQILGQGPELLVQFQDESVVDDSQLPKDRFSAERLKGVDSTLKIQPAELGDSAMYLCASSEQKGQGIAKGYNEQFFGPGTRLTVL.

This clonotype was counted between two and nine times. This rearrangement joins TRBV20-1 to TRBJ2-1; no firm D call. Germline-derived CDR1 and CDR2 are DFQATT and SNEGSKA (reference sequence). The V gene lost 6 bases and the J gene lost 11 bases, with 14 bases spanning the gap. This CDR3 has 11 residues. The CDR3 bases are TGCAGTGCAAGGTCGCTTTGGCAGCAGTTCTTC. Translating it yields CSARSLWQQFF.

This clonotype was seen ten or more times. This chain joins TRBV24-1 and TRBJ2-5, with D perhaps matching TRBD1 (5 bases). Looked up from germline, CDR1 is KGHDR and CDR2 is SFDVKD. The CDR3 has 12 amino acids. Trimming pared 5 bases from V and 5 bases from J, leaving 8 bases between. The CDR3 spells CATSAGLETQYF. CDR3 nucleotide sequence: TGTGCCACCAGTGCAGGGTTGGAGACCCAGTACTTC.

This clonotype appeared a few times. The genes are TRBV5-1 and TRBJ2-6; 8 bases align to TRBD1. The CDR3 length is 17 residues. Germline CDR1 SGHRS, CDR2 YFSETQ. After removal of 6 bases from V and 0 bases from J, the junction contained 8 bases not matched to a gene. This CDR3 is CASTLDRGDSGANVLTF. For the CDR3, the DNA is TGCGCCAGCACTCTAGACAGGGGAGACTCTGGGGCCAACGTCCTGACTTTC.

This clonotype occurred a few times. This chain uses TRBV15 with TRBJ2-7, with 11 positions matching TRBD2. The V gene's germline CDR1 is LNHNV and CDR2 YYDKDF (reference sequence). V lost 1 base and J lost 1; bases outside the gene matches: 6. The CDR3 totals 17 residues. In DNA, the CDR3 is TGTGCCACCAGCAGAGCTCTAGCGGGAGGAATGTCCTACGAGCAGTACTTC. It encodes CATSRALAGGMSYEQYF.

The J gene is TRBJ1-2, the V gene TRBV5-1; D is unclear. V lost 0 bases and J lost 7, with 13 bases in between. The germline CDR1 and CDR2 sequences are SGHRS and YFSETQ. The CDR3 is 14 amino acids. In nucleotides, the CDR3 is TGCGCCAGCAGCTTGGATGGGGATGGTTTTGGCTACACCTTC. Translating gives CASSLDGDGFGYTF.

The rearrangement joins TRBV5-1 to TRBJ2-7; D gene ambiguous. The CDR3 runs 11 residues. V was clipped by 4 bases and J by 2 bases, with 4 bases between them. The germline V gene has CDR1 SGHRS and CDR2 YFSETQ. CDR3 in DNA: TGCGCCAGCAGCCCAGCCTACGAGCAGTACGTC. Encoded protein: CASSPAYEQYV.

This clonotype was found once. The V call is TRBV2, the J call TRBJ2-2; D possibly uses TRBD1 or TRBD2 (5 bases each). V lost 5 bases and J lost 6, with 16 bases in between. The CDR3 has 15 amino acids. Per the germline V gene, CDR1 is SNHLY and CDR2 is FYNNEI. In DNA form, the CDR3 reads TGTGCCAGCAGTCTCGGGGCCCAGGGTTCCGGGGAGCTGTTTTTT. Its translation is CASSLGAQGSGELFF.

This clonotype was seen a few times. The CDR3 DNA reads as TGCAGCGTTGGGCAAACCTACGAGCAGTACTTC. Its protein is CSVGQTYEQYF. The chain has TRBV29-1 and TRBJ2-7; D is unresolved. Germline CDR1 reads SQVTM; CDR2 reads ANQGSEA. CDR3 size: 11 residues. V was clipped by 4 bases and J by 2 bases, with 6 bases between them.

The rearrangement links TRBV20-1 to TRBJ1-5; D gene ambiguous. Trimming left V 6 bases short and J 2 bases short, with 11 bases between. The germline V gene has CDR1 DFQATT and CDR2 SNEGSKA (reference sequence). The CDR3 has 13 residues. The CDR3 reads CSAPPGGNQPQHF. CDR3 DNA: TGCAGTGCACCGCCCGGGGGCAATCAGCCCCAGCATTTT.

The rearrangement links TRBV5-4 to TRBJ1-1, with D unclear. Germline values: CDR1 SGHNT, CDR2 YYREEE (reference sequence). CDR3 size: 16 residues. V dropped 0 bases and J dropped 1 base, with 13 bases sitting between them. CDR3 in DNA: TGTGCCAGCAGCTTGGGAGGGTGGTTCGCGAACACTGAAGCTTTCTTT. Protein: CASSLGGWFANTEAFF.

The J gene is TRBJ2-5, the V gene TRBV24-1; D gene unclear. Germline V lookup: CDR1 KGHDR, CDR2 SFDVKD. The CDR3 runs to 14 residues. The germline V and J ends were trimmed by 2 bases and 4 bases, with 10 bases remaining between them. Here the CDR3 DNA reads TGTGCCACCAGTGATTGGAAGAGCCGAGAGACCCAGTACTTC. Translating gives CATSDWKSRETQYF.

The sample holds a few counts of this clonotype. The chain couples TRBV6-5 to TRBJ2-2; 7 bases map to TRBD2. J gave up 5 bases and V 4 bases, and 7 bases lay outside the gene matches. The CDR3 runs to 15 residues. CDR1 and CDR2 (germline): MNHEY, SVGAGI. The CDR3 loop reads CASSFSGVTTGELFF. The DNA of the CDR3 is TGTGCCAGCAGTTTCAGCGGGGTGACGACCGGGGAGCTGTTTTTT.

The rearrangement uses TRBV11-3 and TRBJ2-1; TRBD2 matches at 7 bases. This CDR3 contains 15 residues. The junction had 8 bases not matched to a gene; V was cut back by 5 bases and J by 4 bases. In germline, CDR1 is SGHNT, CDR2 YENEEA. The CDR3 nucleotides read TGTGCCAGCAGCGACAGACTAGCTGAGTACAATGAGCAGTTCTTC. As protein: CASSDRLAEYNEQFF.

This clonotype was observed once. CDR3 in DNA: TGTGCCAGCAGCCTGCGGACAGGGGCAAGCACAGATACGCAGTATTTT. It yields the protein CASSLRTGASTDTQYF. The chain is built from TRBV7-9 and TRBJ2-3; 9 bases are shared with TRBD1. From germline, CDR1 is SEHNR and CDR2 FQNEAQ (reference sequence). The junction had 6 bases not matched to a gene; V was cut back by 5 bases and J by 0 bases. The CDR3 extends over 16 amino acids.

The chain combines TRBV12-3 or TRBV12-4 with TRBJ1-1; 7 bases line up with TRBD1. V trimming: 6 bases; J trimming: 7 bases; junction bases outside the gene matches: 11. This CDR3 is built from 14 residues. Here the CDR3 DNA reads TGTGCCAGCAGAACTACCCTGACAGGGTTTGAAGCTTTCTTT. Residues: CASRTTLTGFEAFF.

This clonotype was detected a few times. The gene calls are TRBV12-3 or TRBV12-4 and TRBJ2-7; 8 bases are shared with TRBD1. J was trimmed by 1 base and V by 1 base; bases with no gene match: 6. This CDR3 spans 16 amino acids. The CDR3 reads CASSLDGTGFSYEQYF. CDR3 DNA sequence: TGTGCCAGCAGTTTAGATGGGACAGGTTTTTCCTACGAGCAGTACTTC.

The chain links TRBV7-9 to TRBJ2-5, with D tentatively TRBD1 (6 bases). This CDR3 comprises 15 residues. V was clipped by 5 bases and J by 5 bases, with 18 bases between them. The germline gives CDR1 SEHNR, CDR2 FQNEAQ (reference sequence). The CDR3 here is CASSPEYTGMETQYF. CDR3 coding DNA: TGTGCCAGCAGCCCCGAGTACACAGGGATGGAGACCCAGTACTTC.

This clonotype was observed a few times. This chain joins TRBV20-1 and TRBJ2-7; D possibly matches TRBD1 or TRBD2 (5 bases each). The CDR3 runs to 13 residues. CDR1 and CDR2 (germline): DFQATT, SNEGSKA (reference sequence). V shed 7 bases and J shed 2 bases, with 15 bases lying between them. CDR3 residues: CSVWGYETYEQYF. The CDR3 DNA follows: TGCAGTGTTTGGGGGTACGAAACCTACGAGCAGTACTTC.